These 9 T cell receptor beta chains share one sample of origin, sequenced in a study of blood T cell repertoires in COVID-19. Method: immunoSEQ multiplex PCR; TCRdb's copy keeps in-frame clones and lacks some. The data show about 140,000 clones, over 80% seen once. Sequencing was performed on peripheral blood. The origin of the receptors is a man aged 60 to 69 with active or convalescent COVID-19.

The chain combines TRBV20-1 with TRBJ1-1, with D uncertain. This CDR3 comprises 12 residues. With 3 bases removed from V and 0 bases from J, the gap between germline ends came to 5 bases. The V gene's germline CDR1 is DFQATT and CDR2 SNEGSKA (reference sequence). CDR3 sequence reads: CSASSVNTEAFF. The DNA of the CDR3 is TGCAGTGCTAGTTCCGTGAACACTGAAGCTTTCTTT.

J is TRBJ2-7 and V is TRBV29-1; perhaps TRBD2 as D (6 bases). The CDR3 runs to 13 residues. V lost 4 bases and J 8 bases, leaving 18 bases between the germline ends. Germline V lookup: CDR1 SQVTM, CDR2 ANQGSEA. The chain's CDR3 is CSVGAGSGTQQYF. The CDR3 nucleotides read TGCAGCGTTGGGGCGGGGTCAGGGACCCAGCAGTACTTC.

V gene TRBV12-3 or TRBV12-4 combines with J gene TRBJ1-2; no definite D call. Trimming removed 2 bases at V and 2 bases at J, with 6 bases between. The CDR3 runs to 13 residues. The CDR3 DNA reads as TGTGCCAGCAGTTTAACCAGGAACTATGGCTACACCTTC. Its translation: CASSLTRNYGYTF.

The rearrangement joins TRBV25-1 to TRBJ1-6, with 8 nucleotides matching TRBD1. CDR1 is MGHDK, CDR2 SYGVNS, per germline. J was trimmed by 6 bases and V by 8 bases; bases with no gene match: 15. This CDR3 spans 17 amino acids. The CDR3: CASFGYPTGVGNSPLHF. The CDR3 DNA sequence: TGTGCCAGCTTTGGATACCCGACAGGGGTGGGTAATTCACCCCTCCACTTT.

The V and J genes are TRBV7-9 and TRBJ2-3; D possibly corresponds to TRBD2 (5 bases). This CDR3 has 16 residues. Germline loops: CDR1 SEHNR, CDR2 FQNEAQ (reference sequence). V was clipped by 7 bases and J by 0 bases, with 17 bases between them. The CDR3 sequence: CASIPDLSVSTDTQYF. The CDR3 region has the DNA TGTGCCAGCATCCCCGACCTTAGCGTTAGCACAGATACGCAGTATTTT.

V and J are TRBV6-5 and TRBJ2-1; no reliable D call. Trimming took off 2 bases at V and 5 bases at J, with 7 bases between the two ends. The V gene's germline CDR1 is MNHEY and CDR2 SVGAGI. The CDR3 length is 13 residues. The CDR3 DNA is TGTGCCAGCAGTTACACTCGTAACAATGAGCAGTTCTTC. Translation: CASSYTRNNEQFF.

The chain has TRBV6-6 and TRBJ2-7, with 7 bases matching TRBD1. Germline CDR1 is MNHNY and CDR2 is SVGAGI (reference sequence). The CDR3 is 12 residues long. The trim removed 6 bases at V and 4 bases at J, leaving 3 bases unmatched. The CDR3 nucleotides are TGTGCCAGCAGCCTGACAGGGTACGAGCAGTACTTC. This encodes CASSLTGYEQYF.

This clone appeared once. The V and J genes are TRBV7-2 and TRBJ2-4, with TRBD2 identical over 8 bases. This CDR3 region has 12 residues. CDR1 and CDR2 (germline): SGHTA, FQGNSA. Losses at the gene ends were 4 bases for V and 15 bases for J; bases not matched to a gene: 8. CDR3 sequence: CASSSPPGGGYF. DNA for the CDR3: TGTGCCAGCAGCTCCCCCCCGGGAGGGGGGTACTTC.

The chain couples TRBV18 to TRBJ1-1; possible D gene TRBD1, 6 bases. Trimming took off 2 bases at V and 0 bases at J, with 7 bases between the two ends. Germline V gene data show CDR1 as KGHSH and CDR2 as LQKENI. This CDR3 comprises 14 residues. DNA of the CDR3: TGTGCCAGCTCACCAGGGGACATGAACACTGAAGCTTTCTTT. This gives the protein CASSPGDMNTEAFF.